This T cell receptor (beta chain) was sequenced for a study of blood T cell repertoires in COVID-19. Background on the study: In each case, the material was cDNA or gDNA derived from T cells, B-cell-depleted T cells, or PBMCs.

In the study's own analysis: Reference gene primer amplification in the assay estimated nucleated cell counts. TCRdb's copy holds only in-frame clones and misses some; the assay was immunoSEQ multiplex PCR. V and J calls and clone size are those listed in that table; D and trimming were worked out from the DNA. The sample consists of approximately 170,000 clones, about 86% of them appearing once. Germline V lookup: CDR1 LNHDA, CDR2 SQIVND (reference sequence). V shed 3 bases and J 3 bases; nucleotides not matched to a gene: 8. The CDR3 length is 16 residues. The chain carries TRBV19 and TRBJ2-1, with 7 bases fitting TRBD1. The receptor's source is a man over 45 with active or convalescent COVID-19. Specimen: peripheral blood. The CDR3 sequence is CASSILGGQFYNEQFF. The DNA of the CDR3 is TGTGCCAGTAGTATTTTAGGGGGACAGTTCTACAATGAGCAGTTCTTC. Full variable domain (outside the CDR3, taken from reference TRBV19 and TRBJ2-1): DGGITQSPKYLFRKEGQNVTLSCEQNLNHDAMYWYRQDPGQGLRLIYYSQIVNDFQKGDIAEGYSVSREKKESFPLTVTSAQKNPTAFYLCASSILGGQFYNEQFFGPGTRLTVL.